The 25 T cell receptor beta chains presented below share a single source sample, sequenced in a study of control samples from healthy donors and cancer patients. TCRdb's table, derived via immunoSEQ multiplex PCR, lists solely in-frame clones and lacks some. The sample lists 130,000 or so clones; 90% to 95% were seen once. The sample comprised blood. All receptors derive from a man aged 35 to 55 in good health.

The chain's CDR3 is CASSRGRLYEQYF. Here the CDR3 DNA reads TGCGCCAGCAGCCGGGGACGGCTCTACGAGCAGTACTTC. The V gene is TRBV5-1, the J gene TRBJ2-7; D may correspond to TRBD1 or TRBD2 (5 bases each). Germline V gives CDR1 SGHRS, CDR2 YFSETQ. The V gene lost 4 bases and the J gene lost 3 bases, with 11 bases spanning the gap. The CDR3 has 13 residues. Based on the CDR3 plus reference TRBV5-1 and TRBJ2-7, the full variable domain is KAGVTQTPRYLIKTRGQQVTLSCSPISGHRSVSWYQQTPGQGLQFLFEYFSETQRNKGNFPGRFSGRQFSNSRSEMNVSTLELGDSALYLCASSRGRLYEQYFGPGTRLTVT.

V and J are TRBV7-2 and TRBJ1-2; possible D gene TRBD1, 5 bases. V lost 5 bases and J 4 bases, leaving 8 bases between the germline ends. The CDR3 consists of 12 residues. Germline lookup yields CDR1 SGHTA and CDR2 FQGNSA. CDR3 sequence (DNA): TGTGCCAGCAGCCTCGACAGCTATGGCTACACCTTC. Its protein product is CASSLDSYGYTF.

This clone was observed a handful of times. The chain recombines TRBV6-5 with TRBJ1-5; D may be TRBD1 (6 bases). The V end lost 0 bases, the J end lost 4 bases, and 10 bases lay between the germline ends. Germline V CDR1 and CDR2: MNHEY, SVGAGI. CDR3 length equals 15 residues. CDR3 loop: CASSYSDSSNQPQHF. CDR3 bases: TGTGCCAGCAGTTACTCGGACAGCTCAAATCAGCCCCAGCATTTT.

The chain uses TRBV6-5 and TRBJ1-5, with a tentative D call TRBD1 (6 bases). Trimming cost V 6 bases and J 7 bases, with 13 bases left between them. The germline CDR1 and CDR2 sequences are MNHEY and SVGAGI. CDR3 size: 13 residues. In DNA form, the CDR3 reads TGTGCCAGCAGACCCGACAGGCACCAGCCCCAGCATTTT. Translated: CASRPDRHQPQHF.

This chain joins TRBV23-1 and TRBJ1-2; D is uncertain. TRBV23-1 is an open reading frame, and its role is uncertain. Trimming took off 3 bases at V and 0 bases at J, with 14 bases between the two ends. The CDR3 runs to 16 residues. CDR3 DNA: TGCGCCAGCAGTCACTGGCTGGGATTAGCTAACTATGGCTACACCTTC. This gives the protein CASSHWLGLANYGYTF.

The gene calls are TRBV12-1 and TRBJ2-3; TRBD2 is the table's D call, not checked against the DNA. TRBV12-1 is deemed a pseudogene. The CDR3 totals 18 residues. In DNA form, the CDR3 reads TGTGCCAGCAGCTTTGCGTCCTTGGCTAGCGGGAGTAACGATACGCAGTATTTT. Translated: CASSFASLASGSNDTQYF.

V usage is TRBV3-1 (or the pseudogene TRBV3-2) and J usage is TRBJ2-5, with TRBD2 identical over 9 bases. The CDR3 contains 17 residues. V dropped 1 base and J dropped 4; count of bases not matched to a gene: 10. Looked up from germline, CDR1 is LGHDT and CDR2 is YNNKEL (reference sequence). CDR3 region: CASSQVRGTSRRETQYF. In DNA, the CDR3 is TGTGCCAGCAGCCAAGTGAGGGGGACTAGCCGCCGAGAGACCCAGTACTTC.

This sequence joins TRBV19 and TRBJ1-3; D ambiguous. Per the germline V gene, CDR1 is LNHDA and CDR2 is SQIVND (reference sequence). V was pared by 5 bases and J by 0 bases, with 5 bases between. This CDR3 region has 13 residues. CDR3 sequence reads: CASSASSGNTIYF. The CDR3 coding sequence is TGTGCCAGTAGTGCGAGCTCTGGAAACACCATATATTTT. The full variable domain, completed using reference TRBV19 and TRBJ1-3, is DGGITQSPKYLFRKEGQNVTLSCEQNLNHDAMYWYRQDPGQGLRLIYYSQIVNDFQKGDIAEGYSVSREKKESFPLTVTSAQKNPTAFYLCASSASSGNTIYFGEGSWLTVV.

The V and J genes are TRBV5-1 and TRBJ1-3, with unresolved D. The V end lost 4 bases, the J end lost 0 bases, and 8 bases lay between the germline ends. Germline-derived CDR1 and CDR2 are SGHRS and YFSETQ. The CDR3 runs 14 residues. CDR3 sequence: CASSPRSSGNTIYF. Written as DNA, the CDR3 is TGCGCCAGCAGCCCGCGGTCCTCTGGAAACACCATATATTTT.

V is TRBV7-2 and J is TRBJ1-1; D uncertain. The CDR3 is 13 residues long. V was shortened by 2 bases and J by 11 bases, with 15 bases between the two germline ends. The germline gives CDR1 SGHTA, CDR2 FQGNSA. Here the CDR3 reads CASSLIAKGWAFF. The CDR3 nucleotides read TGTGCCAGCAGCTTAATAGCTAAGGGTTGGGCTTTCTTT.

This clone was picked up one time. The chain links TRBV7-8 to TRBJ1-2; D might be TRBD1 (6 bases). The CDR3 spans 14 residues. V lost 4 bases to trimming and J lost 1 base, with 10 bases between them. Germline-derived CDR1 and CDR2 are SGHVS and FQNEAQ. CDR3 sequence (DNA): TGTGCCAGCAGCTCGGGACATATTAACTATGGCTACACCTTC. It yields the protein CASSSGHINYGYTF. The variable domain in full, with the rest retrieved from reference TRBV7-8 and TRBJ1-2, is GAGVSQSPRYKVAKRGQDVALRCDPISGHVSLFWYQQALGQGPEFLTYFQNEAQLDKSGLPSDRFFAERPEGSVSTLKIQRTQQEDSAVYLCASSSGHINYGYTFGSGTRLTVV.

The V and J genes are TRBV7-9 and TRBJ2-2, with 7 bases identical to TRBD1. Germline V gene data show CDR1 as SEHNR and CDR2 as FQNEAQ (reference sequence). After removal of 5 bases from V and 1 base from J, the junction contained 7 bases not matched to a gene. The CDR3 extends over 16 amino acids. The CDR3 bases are TGTGCCAGCAGCAAACCGGGACAGATGAACACCGGGGAGCTGTTTTTT. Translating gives CASSKPGQMNTGELFF.

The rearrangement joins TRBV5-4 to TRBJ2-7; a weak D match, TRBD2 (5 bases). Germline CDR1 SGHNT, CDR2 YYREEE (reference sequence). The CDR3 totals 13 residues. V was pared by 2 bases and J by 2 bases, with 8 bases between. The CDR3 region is CASSLAAAYEQYF. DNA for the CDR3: TGTGCCAGCAGCTTAGCAGCGGCCTACGAGCAGTACTTC.

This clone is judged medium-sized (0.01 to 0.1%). For the CDR3, the DNA is TGTGCCAGCAGTTACTTTGGCGAGAACACTGAAGCTTTCTTT. The encoded protein is CASSYFGENTEAFF. The genes are TRBV6-5 and TRBJ1-1; no firm D call. Germline values: CDR1 MNHEY, CDR2 SVGAGI. Deletions cut 1 base from V and 1 base from J, with 7 bases between. The CDR3 consists of 14 residues.

The CDR3 DNA reads TGTGCCAGCAGTGGTACCCGGGACAGCTACGAGCAGTACTTC. This codes for CASSGTRDSYEQYF. The chain carries TRBV27 and TRBJ2-7, with TRBD1 matching 7 bases. J lost 3 bases, V lost 5 bases, and 7 bases had no gene match. CDR3 length equals 14 residues. The germline V gene encodes CDR1 MNHEY and CDR2 SMNVEV (reference sequence).

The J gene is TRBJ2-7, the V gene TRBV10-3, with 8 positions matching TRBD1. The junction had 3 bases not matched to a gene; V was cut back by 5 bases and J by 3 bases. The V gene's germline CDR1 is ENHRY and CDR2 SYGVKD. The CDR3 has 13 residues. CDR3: CAISPGQGYEQYF. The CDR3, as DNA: TGTGCCATCAGTCCCGGACAGGGCTACGAGCAGTACTTC.

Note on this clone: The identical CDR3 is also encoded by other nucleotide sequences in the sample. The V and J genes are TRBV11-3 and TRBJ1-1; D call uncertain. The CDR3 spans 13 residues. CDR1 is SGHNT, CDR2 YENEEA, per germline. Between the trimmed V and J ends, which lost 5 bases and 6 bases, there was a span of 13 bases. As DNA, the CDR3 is TGTGCCAGCAGCGCTACGGGGAAAGCTGAAGCTTTCTTT. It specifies CASSATGKAEAFF.

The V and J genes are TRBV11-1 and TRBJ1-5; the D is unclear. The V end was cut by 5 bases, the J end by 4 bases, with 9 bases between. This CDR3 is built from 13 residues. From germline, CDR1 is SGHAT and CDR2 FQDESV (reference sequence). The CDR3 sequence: CASSKTDNQPQHF. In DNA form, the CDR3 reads TGTGCCAGCAGCAAGACGGATAATCAGCCCCAGCATTTT.

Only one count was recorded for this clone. The CDR3 region has the DNA TGTGCCACCACAGAGATGGGAGGCAATCAGCCCCAGCATTTT. This codes for CATTEMGGNQPQHF. This sequence joins TRBV10-3 and TRBJ1-5; D call uncertain. The germline gives CDR1 ENHRY, CDR2 SYGVKD. Trimming removed 10 bases at V and 2 bases at J, with 15 bases between. There are 14 residues in the CDR3.

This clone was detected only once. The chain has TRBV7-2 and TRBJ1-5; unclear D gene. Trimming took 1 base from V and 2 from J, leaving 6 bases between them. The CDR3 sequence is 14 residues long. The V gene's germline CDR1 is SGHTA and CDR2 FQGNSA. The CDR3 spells CASSLGWGNQPQHF. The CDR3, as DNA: TGTGCCAGCAGCTTAGGGTGGGGCAATCAGCCCCAGCATTTT. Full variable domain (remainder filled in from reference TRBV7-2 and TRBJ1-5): GAGVSQSPSNKVTEKGKDVELRCDPISGHTALYWYRQSLGQGLEFLIYFQGNSAPDKSGLPSDRFSAERTGGSVSTLTIQRTQQEDSAVYLCASSLGWGNQPQHFGDGTRLSIL.

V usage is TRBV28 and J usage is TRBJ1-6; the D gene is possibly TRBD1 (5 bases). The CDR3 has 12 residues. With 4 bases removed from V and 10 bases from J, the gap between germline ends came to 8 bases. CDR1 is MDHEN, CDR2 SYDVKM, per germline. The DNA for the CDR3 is TGTGCCAGCAGTTCGGGACCCTCACCCCTCCACTTT. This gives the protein CASSSGPSPLHF.

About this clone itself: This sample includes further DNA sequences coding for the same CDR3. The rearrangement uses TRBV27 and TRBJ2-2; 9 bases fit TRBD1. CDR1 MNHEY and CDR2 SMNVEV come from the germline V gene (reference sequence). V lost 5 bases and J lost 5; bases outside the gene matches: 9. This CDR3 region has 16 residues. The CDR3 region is CASSPPDRGETGELFF. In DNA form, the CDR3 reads TGTGCCAGCAGTCCACCGGACAGGGGTGAGACCGGGGAGCTGTTTTTT.

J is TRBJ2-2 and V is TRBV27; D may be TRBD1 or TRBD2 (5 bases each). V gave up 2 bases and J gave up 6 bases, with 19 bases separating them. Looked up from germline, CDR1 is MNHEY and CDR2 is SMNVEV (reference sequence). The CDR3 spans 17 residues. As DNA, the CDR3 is TGTGCCAGCAGTTTACGAATTCCGGGGCGCGCCGCCGGGGAGCTGTTTTTT. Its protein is CASSLRIPGRAAGELFF.

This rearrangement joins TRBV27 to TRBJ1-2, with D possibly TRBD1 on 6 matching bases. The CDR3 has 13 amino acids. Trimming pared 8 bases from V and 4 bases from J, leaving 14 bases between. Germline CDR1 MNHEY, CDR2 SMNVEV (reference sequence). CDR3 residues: CASGYRAAYGYTF. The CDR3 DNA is TGTGCCAGCGGTTACAGGGCAGCCTATGGCTACACCTTC.

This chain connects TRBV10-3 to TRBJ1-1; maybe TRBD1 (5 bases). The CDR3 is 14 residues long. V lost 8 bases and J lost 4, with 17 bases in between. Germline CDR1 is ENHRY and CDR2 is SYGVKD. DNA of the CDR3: TGTGCCATCCGGGAGTATACGGGGGGCACTGAAGCTTTCTTT. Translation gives CAIREYTGGTEAFF.